This entry lists 28 T cell receptor beta chains sequenced from one sample in a study of radiation and T cells in renal cell carcinoma. Generated by immunoSEQ multiplex PCR, the TCRdb table keeps only in-frame clones and is missing some. Found here are approximately 92,000 clones, around 81% of them singletons; the top ten hold approximately 8.6%. Time point denoted: blood 4 weeks post-SBRT, at nephrectomy. Treatment denoted: 15 Gy SBRT to primary tumor, nephrectomy 4 weeks later. Source: blood, taken from a patient whose treatment included radiotherapy and nephrectomy. The receptor set was obtained from a man aged 45-60 years with renal cell carcinoma.

V gene TRBV5-1 combines with J gene TRBJ2-5; 8 bases match TRBD2. TRBJ2-7 matches the DNA end more closely, so the J call is doubtful. The CDR3 loop spans 15 amino acids. CDR1 is SGHRS, CDR2 YFSETQ, per germline. The DNA of the CDR3 is TGCGCCAGCAGCTTTGATACGGGAGGGCCATACGAGCAGTACTTC. Its protein is CASSFDTGGPYEQYF.

As for this clone: Relative to the germline gene, one junction end is altered; a read error may explain this. The J gene is TRBJ2-5, the V gene TRBV7-9; 12 bases agree with TRBD2. This CDR3 comprises 15 residues. Germline-derived CDR1 and CDR2 are SEHNR and FQNEAQ (reference sequence). Written as DNA, the CDR3 is TGTGCCAGCAGCCTAGCGGGGGGGCCTGGAGAGACCCAGTACTTC. Residues: CASSLAGGPGETQYF.

The CDR3 protein is CASSPGGITNEKLFF. CDR3 sequence (DNA): TGCGCCAGCAGCCCGGGGGGGATTACTAATGAAAAACTGTTTTTT. The chain combines TRBV5-1 with TRBJ1-4; a weak D match, TRBD1 (5 bases). The CDR3 sequence is 15 residues long. V was pared by 4 bases and J by 2 bases, with 12 bases between. Per germline, CDR1 SGHRS and CDR2 YFSETQ.

The chain couples TRBV4-3 to TRBJ2-1; TRBD1 agrees at 10 bases. V shed 4 bases and J 1 base; nucleotides not matched to a gene: 1. The V gene's germline CDR1 is LGHNA and CDR2 YSLEER. The CDR3 is 15 residues long. The CDR3 loop is CASSPGQGSYNEQFF. CDR3 sequence (DNA): TGCGCCAGCAGCCCGGGACAGGGGTCCTACAATGAGCAGTTCTTC.

The chain is built from TRBV9 and TRBJ1-5, with 8 bases aligning to TRBD1. Germline V lookup: CDR1 SGDLS, CDR2 YYNGEE. The CDR3 runs 13 residues. V lost 4 bases and J lost 7; bases outside the gene matches: 4. CDR3 DNA: TGTGCCAGCAGCCCAGGGGGCATACAGCCCCAGCATTTT. It is translated as CASSPGGIQPQHF.

This clone was detected only once. The chain joins TRBV6-6 to TRBJ1-3; 7 nucleotides align to TRBD1. This CDR3 spans 14 amino acids. Trimming removed 5 bases from V and 2 bases from J; junction bases left unmatched: 3. The germline V gene has CDR1 MNHNY and CDR2 SVGAGI (reference sequence). CDR3 nucleotides: TGTGCCAGCAGTCCAGGGGGGACTGGAAACACCATATATTTT. This gives the protein CASSPGGTGNTIYF.

This chain links TRBV2 with TRBJ1-4; D remains unclear. Looked up from germline, CDR1 is SNHLY and CDR2 is FYNNEI. Trimming left V 4 bases short and J 7 bases short, with 7 bases between. The CDR3 covers 12 residues. CDR3 bases: TGTGCCAGCAGTGGAAGAGGTGAAAAACTGTTTTTT. Amino acids: CASSGRGEKLFF.

This clone was recorded only once. This chain links TRBV14 with TRBJ1-2; D remains ambiguous. The V and J ends lost 0 bases and 3 bases respectively, with 8 bases between them. The CDR3 is made up of 14 amino acids. Per the germline V gene, CDR1 is SGHDN and CDR2 is FVKESK. CDR3 nucleotides: TGTGCCAGCAGCCAAGAAGAGAGGGACTATGGCTACACCTTC. Encoded protein: CASSQEERDYGYTF. Looking up the rest from reference TRBV14 and TRBJ1-2 gives the full variable domain: EAGVTQFPSHSVIEKGQTVTLRCDPISGHDNLYWYRRVMGKEIKFLLHFVKESKQDESGMPNNRFLAERTGGTYSTLKVQPAELEDSGVYFCASSQEERDYGYTFGSGTRLTVV.

The CDR3 protein is CASSLQGLSSGANVLTF. DNA of the CDR3: TGTGCCAGCAGTTTACAGGGGTTGTCCTCTGGGGCCAACGTCCTGACTTTC. The chain has TRBV27 and TRBJ2-6; possible D gene TRBD1, 6 bases. CDR1 is MNHEY and CDR2 is SMNVEV in the germline V gene (reference sequence). Between the trimmed V and J ends, which lost 2 bases and 0 bases, there was a span of 11 bases. The CDR3 has 17 residues.

The CDR3 DNA is TGCAGCGTTGGAGGATTTGGGGAAGCTTTCTTT. This sequence encodes CSVGGFGEAFF. The chain carries TRBV29-1 and TRBJ1-1; D unclear. Deletions cut 4 bases from V and 8 bases from J, with 11 bases between. The CDR3 length is 11 residues. The V gene's germline CDR1 is SQVTM and CDR2 ANQGSEA.

J is TRBJ2-7 and V is TRBV27, with 8 positions matching TRBD1. CDR1 MNHEY and CDR2 SMNVEV come from the germline V gene (reference sequence). After removal of 3 bases from V and 3 bases from J, the junction contained 7 bases not matched to a gene. The CDR3 totals 15 residues. CDR3 loop: CASSFGTGPHYEQYF. In DNA, the CDR3 is TGTGCCAGCAGTTTCGGGACAGGTCCTCACTACGAGCAGTACTTC.

The J gene is TRBJ1-5, the V gene TRBV10-3, with unresolved D. Trimming cost V 3 bases and J 0 bases, with 9 bases left between them. The germline V gene encodes CDR1 ENHRY and CDR2 SYGVKD. This CDR3 contains 15 residues. The CDR3 DNA is TGTGCCATCAGTGACCCCCAGTATAGCAATCAGCCCCAGCATTTT. It specifies CAISDPQYSNQPQHF.

The V call is TRBV28, the J call TRBJ1-6; D perhaps matches TRBD1 (6 bases). This CDR3 spans 14 amino acids. Germline V gives CDR1 MDHEN, CDR2 SYDVKM. V was cut by 11 bases and J by 8 bases, with 19 bases left in between. CDR3 sequence: CAVTRRGGDSPLHF. The CDR3 DNA is TGTGCCGTGACTCGTCGCGGGGGCGATTCACCCCTCCACTTT.

The genes are TRBV29-1 and TRBJ2-7; 8 nucleotides align to TRBD1. V trimming: 7 bases; J trimming: 5 bases; junction bases outside the gene matches: 4. Germline V lookup: CDR1 SQVTM, CDR2 ANQGSEA. The CDR3 totals 11 residues. CDR3 sequence (DNA): TGCAGCGCGACAGGGGCACACGAGCAGTACTTC. Residues: CSATGAHEQYF.

The chain employs TRBV19 and TRBJ1-5; no clear D. The germline CDR1 and CDR2 sequences are LNHDA and SQIVND (reference sequence). The CDR3 extends over 17 amino acids. Trimming stripped 5 bases from V and 0 bases from J, with 17 bases between. In DNA, the CDR3 is TGTGCCAGTAGTCGCCCCGGACTCCTGTATAGCAATCAGCCCCAGCATTTT. This sequence encodes CASSRPGLLYSNQPQHF.

CDR3 sequence reads: CASSHWGQGVGNTIYF. The DNA of the CDR3 is TGTGCCAGCAGCCATTGGGGACAGGGGGTAGGAAACACCATATATTTT. The rearrangement joins TRBV21-1 to TRBJ1-3; the tabulated D call, TRBD1, remains unverified against the DNA. TRBV21-1 counts as a pseudogene. The CDR3 is 16 residues long.

This rearrangement joins TRBV5-4 to TRBJ1-1, with TRBD1 as a possible D gene (5 bases). This CDR3 comprises 12 residues. The germline V gene has CDR1 SGHNT and CDR2 YYREEE (reference sequence). Trimming took off 2 bases at V and 7 bases at J, with 9 bases between the two ends. The CDR3: CASSFQGSEAFF. CDR3 nucleotides: TGTGCCAGCAGCTTTCAGGGTAGTGAAGCTTTCTTT.

The J gene is TRBJ2-1, the V gene TRBV6-5; the match to TRBD2 covers 7 bases. The CDR3 has 12 amino acids. The trim removed 1 base at V and 12 bases at J, leaving 3 bases unmatched. CDR1 is MNHEY and CDR2 is SVGAGI in the germline V gene. CDR3 in amino acids: CASSYWGGGQFF. The CDR3 DNA follows: TGTGCCAGCAGTTACTGGGGGGGTGGGCAGTTCTTC.

The chain recombines TRBV6-5 with TRBJ1-5; TRBD1 agrees at 9 bases. This CDR3 region has 15 residues. V shed 7 bases, J shed 5 bases, and the junction held 9 bases outside the gene matches. Germline CDR1 MNHEY, CDR2 SVGAGI. In DNA, the CDR3 is TGTGCCAGCAACGAGGGACAGGGTAGGGATCAGCCCCAGCATTTT. This sequence encodes CASNEGQGRDQPQHF.

The chain combines TRBV27 with TRBJ1-2, with 8 bases identical to TRBD1. From germline, CDR1 is MNHEY and CDR2 SMNVEV (reference sequence). The CDR3 runs 15 residues. V shed 4 bases, J shed 4 bases, and the junction held 8 bases outside the gene matches. CDR3 in DNA: TGTGCCAGCAGTTCTAGAAGGACAGGGACCTATGGCTACACCTTC. This translates into CASSSRRTGTYGYTF.

The chain links TRBV6-6 to TRBJ2-4; the D gene could be TRBD1 or TRBD2 (5 bases each). CDR1 is MNHNY and CDR2 is SVGAGI in the germline V gene (reference sequence). V lost 4 bases, J lost 5 bases, and 12 bases lay in between. The CDR3 is 14 residues long. CDR3 loop: CASSSPGRQNIQYF. In nucleotides, the CDR3 is TGTGCCAGCAGTTCCCCGGGACGGCAAAACATTCAGTACTTC.

This chain joins TRBV2 and TRBJ2-3; D unresolved. V shed 4 bases and J shed 6 bases, with 5 bases lying between them. Germline V gene lookup returns CDR1 SNHLY and CDR2 FYNNEI. There are 11 residues in the CDR3. The CDR3, as DNA: TGTGCCAGCAGTGTAGGGGATACGCAGTATTTT. Translating gives CASSVGDTQYF.

The chain recombines TRBV5-4 with TRBJ2-1, with D perhaps given as TRBD1 or TRBD2 (5 bases each). This CDR3 is built from 15 residues. Germline CDR1 is SGHNT and CDR2 is YYREEE (reference sequence). The V gene lost 2 bases and the J gene lost 7 bases, with 16 bases spanning the gap. This CDR3 reads CASSLPQGPLNEQFF. Here the CDR3 DNA reads TGTGCCAGCAGCTTACCCCAGGGACCCTTGAATGAGCAGTTCTTC.

The chain has TRBV12-5 and TRBJ2-7; a possible D gene is TRBD2 (5 bases). Trimming shortened V by 6 bases and J by 6 bases, and 15 bases separated the two germline ends. CDR1 is LGHNT and CDR2 is FRNRAP in the germline V gene. CDR3 size: 13 residues. The CDR3 sequence: CASGDSNVGEQYF. The DNA of the CDR3 is TGTGCTAGTGGGGACTCTAATGTGGGCGAGCAGTACTTC.

This rearrangement joins TRBV7-3 to TRBJ2-5, with 9 bases identical to TRBD1. The CDR3 totals 14 residues. CDR1 is SGHTA and CDR2 is FQGTGA in the germline V gene. V was clipped by 5 bases and J by 5 bases; unmatched bases: 6. This CDR3 is CASSPTGGVETQYF. In DNA, the CDR3 is TGTGCCAGCAGCCCTACAGGGGGCGTGGAGACCCAGTACTTC.

The rearrangement links TRBV7-3 to TRBJ1-2, with TRBD1 matching 8 bases. This CDR3 region has 13 residues. Germline CDR1 reads SGHTA; CDR2 reads FQGTGA. V was clipped by 7 bases and J by 8 bases; unmatched bases: 9. CDR3 sequence: CASKAPGQGGYTF. CDR3 sequence (DNA): TGTGCCAGCAAAGCTCCCGGACAGGGAGGCTACACCTTC.

V and J are TRBV10-1 and TRBJ2-7; possible D gene TRBD2, 6 bases. Trimming took off 7 bases at V and 6 bases at J, with 10 bases between the two ends. This CDR3 region has 11 residues. Germline assignment: CDR1 WNHNN and CDR2 SYGVQD (reference sequence). The CDR3 sequence is CASIVGGEQYF. The CDR3, as DNA: TGCGCCAGCATTGTCGGGGGCGAGCAGTACTTC.

The chain links TRBV5-6 to TRBJ1-4; D uncertain. V was cut by 5 bases and J by 7 bases, with 18 bases left in between. This CDR3 has 15 amino acids. Germline V gene sequence: CDR1 SGHDT, CDR2 YYEEEE. CDR3 nucleotide sequence: TGTGCCAGCAGTGGTGGGAAACCTGTCAGTGAAAAACTGTTTTTT. Translation gives CASSGGKPVSEKLFF. Variable domain in full (rest from reference TRBV5-6 and TRBJ1-4): DAGVTQSPTHLIKTRGQQVTLRCSPKSGHDTVSWYQQALGQGPQFIFQYYEEEERQRGNFPDRFSGHQFPNYSSELNVNALLLGDSALYLCASSGGKPVSEKLFFGSGTQLSVL.